This entry lists 15 T cell receptor beta chains sequenced from one sample in a study of cytomegalovirus exposure and HLA in healthy donors. PCR involved 60 Vbeta and 13 Jbeta primers. TCRdb's table, derived via immunoSEQ multiplex PCR, lists solely in-frame clones and lacks some. The sample lists roughly 250,000 clones, 80% occurring once. Sequences were obtained from PBMCs. Every receptor here comes from a girl aged 2-9 years in good health and CMV-seronegative.

The rearrangement joins TRBV28 to TRBJ1-5; no clear D. The CDR3 totals 15 residues. Germline loops: CDR1 MDHEN, CDR2 SYDVKM. Trimming took 4 bases from V and 2 from J, leaving 12 bases between them. The CDR3 DNA reads TGTGCCAGCAGTTACGGGGTCCTTGGCAATCAGCCCCAGCATTTT. Encoded protein: CASSYGVLGNQPQHF.

The chain links TRBV5-1 to TRBJ1-2, with D maybe TRBD1 (6 bases). The CDR3 covers 14 residues. Looked up from germline, CDR1 is SGHRS and CDR2 is YFSETQ. The V and J ends lost 0 bases and 7 bases respectively, with 13 bases between them. The CDR3 bases are TGCGCCAGCAGCTTGGGGACAGAGCCGGGTGGCTACACCTTC. This encodes CASSLGTEPGGYTF.

This sequence joins TRBV18 and TRBJ2-7; a weak D match, TRBD2 (5 bases). Trimming removed 3 bases at V and 2 bases at J, with 14 bases between. The germline V gene encodes CDR1 KGHSH and CDR2 LQKENI. CDR3 length: 15 residues. CDR3 nucleotide sequence: TGTGCCAGCTCACCGGACGGTCGTAGCGCCTACGAGCAGTACTTC. Translation gives CASSPDGRSAYEQYF.

CDR3 DNA sequence: TGTGCCATCAGTGAGATGACGGCGGGACCTTTTGGCTACACCTTC. The encoded protein is CAISEMTAGPFGYTF. The gene calls are TRBV10-3 and TRBJ1-2, with D perhaps matching TRBD1 (5 bases). Germline V CDR1 and CDR2: ENHRY, SYGVKD. V lost 2 bases and J 7 bases, leaving 17 bases between the germline ends. This CDR3 comprises 15 residues.

V gene TRBV28 combines with J gene TRBJ1-5; possible D gene TRBD1, 5 bases. V was shortened by 1 base and J by 7 bases, with 11 bases between the two germline ends. Germline V lookup: CDR1 MDHEN, CDR2 SYDVKM. The CDR3 spans 14 residues. DNA of the CDR3: TGTGCCAGCAGTTTATCTGCAGGGAGGCAGCCCCAGCATTTT. This sequence encodes CASSLSAGRQPQHF.

The chain links TRBV28 to TRBJ1-1; 10 positions agree with TRBD1. The J segment lost 5 bases and the V segment lost 6 bases, leaving 15 bases of the junction unmatched. Germline-derived CDR1 and CDR2 are MDHEN and SYDVKM. The CDR3 has 17 amino acids. The CDR3 nucleotides are TGTGCCAGCAGCCGCACCGGGACAGGGGAGAAGGGAACTGAAGCTTTCTTT. It translates to CASSRTGTGEKGTEAFF.

This chain links TRBV6-1 with TRBJ1-2, with 9 bases that match TRBD1. This CDR3 spans 15 amino acids. The J segment lost 5 bases and the V segment lost 1 base, leaving 5 bases of the junction unmatched. The V gene's germline CDR1 is MNHNS and CDR2 SASEGT. In nucleotides, the CDR3 is TGTGCCAGCAGTGAAGGGACAGGGGCCGGTTATGGCTACACCTTC. This sequence encodes CASSEGTGAGYGYTF.

The chain is built from TRBV7-2 and TRBJ1-2; 8 bases match TRBD1. The germline V gene encodes CDR1 SGHTA and CDR2 FQGNSA. This CDR3 is built from 15 residues. Trimming at V came to 4 bases and at J to 7 bases, leaving 11 bases not matched to a gene. CDR3 nucleotide sequence: TGTGCCAGCAGCTATAGCCGGGACAGGCTTGTTGGCTACACCTTC. Its protein is CASSYSRDRLVGYTF.

V gene TRBV4-1 combines with J gene TRBJ1-2; D is ambiguous. Per the germline V gene, CDR1 is MGHRA and CDR2 is YSYEKL. The V gene lost 1 base and the J gene lost 4 bases, with 10 bases spanning the gap. The CDR3 has 14 amino acids. The CDR3 DNA reads TGCGCCAGCAGCCAAGGTGGCGGTGCCTATGGCTACACCTTC. This encodes CASSQGGGAYGYTF.

The chain has TRBV7-6 and TRBJ2-1; 14 bases are shared with TRBD2. With V trimmed by 5 bases and J by 2 bases, 8 bases remained unmatched. The CDR3 consists of 18 residues. Germline assignment: CDR1 SGHVS and CDR2 FNYEAQ. The CDR3 nucleotides are TGTGCCAGCAGCAGACTAGCGGGGGGGCTTATGACCTACAATGAGCAGTTCTTC. Encoded protein: CASSRLAGGLMTYNEQFF.

The V call is TRBV6-1, the J call TRBJ1-6; 9 bases fit TRBD1. Germline V CDR1 and CDR2: MNHNS, SASEGT. V was clipped by 6 bases and J by 10 bases; unmatched bases: 10. CDR3 length: 15 amino acids. The CDR3 coding sequence is TGTGCCAGCAGGGATTTGACAGGGGGAGGATCACCCCTCCACTTT. Translating it yields CASRDLTGGGSPLHF.

The gene calls are TRBV18 and TRBJ2-7; D is possibly TRBD1 (6 bases). The CDR3 runs 15 residues. V was shortened by 2 bases and J by 3 bases, with 14 bases between the two germline ends. The germline V gene encodes CDR1 KGHSH and CDR2 LQKENI. CDR3 loop: CASSPGNRVHYEQYF. The CDR3 DNA sequence: TGTGCCAGCTCACCAGGGAACAGGGTTCACTACGAGCAGTACTTC. Using reference TRBV18 and TRBJ2-7 for the parts outside the CDR3, the full variable domain is NAGVMQNPRHLVRRRGQEARLRCSPMKGHSHVYWYRQLPEEGLKFMVYLQKENIIDESGMPKERFSAEFPKEGPSILRIQQVVRGDSAAYFCASSPGNRVHYEQYFGPGTRLTVT.

The chain is built from TRBV16 and TRBJ1-5; D is undetermined. Trimming pared 1 base from V and 5 bases from J, leaving 9 bases between. Germline CDR1 and CDR2: KGHSY and FQNENV. This CDR3 has 14 residues. CDR3 residues: CASSQFTRHQPQHF. CDR3 nucleotide sequence: TGTGCCAGCAGCCAATTCACTAGACATCAGCCCCAGCATTTT.

This chain joins TRBV28 and TRBJ2-1; 7 bases match TRBD1. CDR1 and CDR2 (germline): MDHEN, SYDVKM. V shed 6 bases, J shed 6 bases, and the junction held 5 bases outside the gene matches. This CDR3 is 13 amino acids long. CDR3 sequence reads: CASRKQGINEQFF. In nucleotides, the CDR3 is TGTGCCAGCAGGAAACAGGGGATCAATGAGCAGTTCTTC.

This chain joins TRBV7-3 and TRBJ2-1; 10 nucleotides match TRBD2. Germline lookup yields CDR1 SGHTA and CDR2 FQGTGA. Losses at the gene ends were 4 bases for V and 3 bases for J; bases not matched to a gene: 3. This CDR3 is built from 15 residues. Written as DNA, the CDR3 is TGTGCCAGCAGCTCCCGACTAGCGGGCTACAATGAGCAGTTCTTC. Residues: CASSSRLAGYNEQFF.